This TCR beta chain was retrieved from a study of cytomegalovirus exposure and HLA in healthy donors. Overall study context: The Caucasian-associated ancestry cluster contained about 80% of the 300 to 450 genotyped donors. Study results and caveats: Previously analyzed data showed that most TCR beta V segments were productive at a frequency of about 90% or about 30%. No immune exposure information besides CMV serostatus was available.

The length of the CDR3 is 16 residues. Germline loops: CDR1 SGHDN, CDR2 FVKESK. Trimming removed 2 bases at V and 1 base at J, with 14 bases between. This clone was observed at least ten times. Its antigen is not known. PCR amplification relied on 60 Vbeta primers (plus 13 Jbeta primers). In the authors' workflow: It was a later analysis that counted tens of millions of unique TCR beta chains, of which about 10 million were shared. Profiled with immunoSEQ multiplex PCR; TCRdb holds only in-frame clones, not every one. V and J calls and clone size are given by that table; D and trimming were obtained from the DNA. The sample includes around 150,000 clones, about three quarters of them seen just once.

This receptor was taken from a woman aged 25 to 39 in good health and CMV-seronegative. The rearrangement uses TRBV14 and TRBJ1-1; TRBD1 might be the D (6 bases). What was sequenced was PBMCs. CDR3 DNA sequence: TGTGCCAGCAGCCAATCCGGGACATCGCAGAACACTGAAGCTTTCTTT. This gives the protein CASSQSGTSQNTEAFF. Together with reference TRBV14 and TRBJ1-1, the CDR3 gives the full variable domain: EAGVTQFPSHSVIEKGQTVTLRCDPISGHDNLYWYRRVMGKEIKFLLHFVKESKQDESGMPNNRFLAERTGGTYSTLKVQPAELEDSGVYFCASSQSGTSQNTEAFFGQGTRLTVV.